This T cell receptor beta chain was recorded in a study of graft-versus-host responses after intestinal transplantation. On the study more broadly: Grafts that recipients had were multivisceral, liver-intestinal, or isolated intestinal transplants. Recipients uniformly received anti-thymocyte globulin induction, followed by tacrolimus and steroids for two to four years.

Clones were sequenced by immunoSEQ multiplex PCR, and TCRdb holds only the in-frame ones, with some missing. The table shows more than 75,000 clones, with approximately 89% occurring only once. This clone was counted between two and nine times. Its antigen is unknown. Points from the study as a whole: Recipient marrow held GvH clones, some first seen in ileum or blood. Where graft-donor T cell macrochimerism was present, patients had high graft-versus-host to host-versus-graft clonal ratios in allografts.

This CDR3 has 16 amino acids. Germline CDR1 reads SGHTA; CDR2 reads FQGNSA. Trimming shortened V by 3 bases and J by 5 bases, and 19 bases separated the two germline ends. The gene calls are TRBV7-2 and TRBJ1-1; no reliable D call. The clonotype comes from a human donor who was the organ donor for an intestinal transplant. The starting material was unstimulated CD4+ T cells sorted from spleen or lymph node cells, obtained before transplant. In DNA form, the CDR3 reads TGTGCCAGCAGCTTTGTCGGAGGGTTGGCGGGGACTGAAGCTTTCTTT. It specifies CASSFVGGLAGTEAFF.